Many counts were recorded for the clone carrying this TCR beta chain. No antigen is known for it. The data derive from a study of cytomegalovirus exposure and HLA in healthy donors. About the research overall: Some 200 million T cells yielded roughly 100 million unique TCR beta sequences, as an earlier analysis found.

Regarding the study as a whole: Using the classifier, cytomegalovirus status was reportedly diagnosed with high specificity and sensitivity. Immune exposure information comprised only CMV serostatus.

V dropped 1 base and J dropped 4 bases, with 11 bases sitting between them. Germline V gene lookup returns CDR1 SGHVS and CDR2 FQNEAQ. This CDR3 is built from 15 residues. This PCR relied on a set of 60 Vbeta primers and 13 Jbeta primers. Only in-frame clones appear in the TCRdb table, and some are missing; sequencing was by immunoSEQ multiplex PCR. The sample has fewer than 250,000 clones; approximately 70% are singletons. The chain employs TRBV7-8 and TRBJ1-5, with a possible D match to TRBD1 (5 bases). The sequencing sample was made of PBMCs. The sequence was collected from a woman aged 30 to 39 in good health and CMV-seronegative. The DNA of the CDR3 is TGTGCCAGCAGCTTAGGAGGGGAGGTTAATCAGCCCCAGCATTTT. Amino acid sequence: CASSLGGEVNQPQHF.